The source of this T cell receptor (beta chain) is a study of prognosis after radiotherapy for stage I lung cancer. From genomic DNA, two-round multiplex PCR was used to amplify TCR beta CDR3. Primers (each specific to one TRBV or TRBJ gene) were used in first-round PCR. Using its own MiXCR run on the multiplex PCR reads, TCRdb lists one record per CDR3 protein. The sample consists of 10,000 to 15,000 distinct CDR3 sequences, approximately 45% of them appearing once. Germline lookup yields CDR1 MNHEY and CDR2 SVGAGI. After removal of 2 bases from V and 2 bases from J, the junction contained 15 bases not matched to a gene. CDR3 length: 19 amino acids.

This receptor was taken from a donor over 45 with non-small cell lung cancer. This specimen consisted of PBMCs, obtained before or after stereotactic body radiation therapy (not recorded which). V is TRBV6-5 and J is TRBJ2-1; 7 bases line up with TRBD1. In DNA form, the CDR3 reads TGTGCCAGCAGTTACCGGCTTCAATTAGACAGGGATCCCTACAATGAGCAGTTCTTC. It is translated as CASSYRLQLDRDPYNEQFF.